Sequencing of this T cell receptor beta chain was carried out in a study of T cell repertoires in cytomegalovirus infection. Each CDR3 protein gets one entry after TCRdb re-called the reads with MiXCR. The sample contains some 800,000 distinct CDR3 sequences, about 28% of which appear only once. V dropped 0 bases and J dropped 6 bases, with 18 bases sitting between them. Per germline, CDR1 SNHLY and CDR2 FYNNEI. The CDR3 is made up of 17 amino acids. Worth noting for this clonotype: Its antigen is still unknown.

The sequencing here drew on cultured CD8+ T cells from PBMCs, taken from culture after CMV antigen stimulation. The chain couples TRBV2 to TRBJ2-4; D is ambiguous. The source of this sequence is a human donor in good health (CMV status not recorded). Some clones in this sample may be carry-over from other donors' samples. In DNA, the CDR3 is TGTGCCAGCAGTGAAGCAGGAACCGGGCCCGGCGGAAACATTCAGTACTTC. It translates to CASSEAGTGPGGNIQYF.